Presented here are 3 T cell receptor beta chains from one specimen sequenced in a study of cytotoxic CD8 clonotypes in ibrutinib-treated CLL. Using immunoSEQ multiplex PCR, the repertoire was profiled, and TCRdb retains in-frame clones only, with some absent. The sample contains roughly 63,000 clones, 45% to 65% of which appear only once. The material sequenced was PBMCs, taken after 12 months of ibrutinib treatment. All receptors derive from a human donor with chronic lymphocytic leukemia.

This clone was seen many times. The chain carries TRBV30 and TRBJ1-1, with unresolved D. V was cut by 1 base and J by 0 bases, with 9 bases left in between. The CDR3 contains 14 residues. Germline V gene lookup returns CDR1 GTSNPN and CDR2 SVGIG (reference sequence). CDR3 sequence: CAWSENPMNTEAFF. In nucleotides, the CDR3 is TGTGCCTGGAGTGAAAACCCTATGAACACTGAAGCTTTCTTT.

Concerning this clone: Given a much more abundant clone one base away, this may be a read error. The genes are TRBV5-6 and TRBJ2-7, with D possibly matching TRBD1 (5 bases). The CDR3 is 12 residues long. Germline CDR1 and CDR2: SGHDT and YYEEEE. The V end lost 3 bases, the J end lost 3 bases, and 7 bases lay between the germline ends. CDR3 sequence (DNA): TGTGCCAGCAGCTCCGACAGCTACGAGCAGTACTTC. This translates into CASSSDSYEQYF.

This chain links TRBV11-3 with TRBJ2-3, with a tentative D call TRBD1 (5 bases). From germline, CDR1 is SGHNT and CDR2 YENEEA. The CDR3 covers 13 residues. Trimming pared 4 bases from V and 6 bases from J, leaving 11 bases between. The CDR3 bases are TGTGCCAGCAGCTCCCTAAAGGGGGATACGCAGTATTTT. It is translated as CASSSLKGDTQYF.